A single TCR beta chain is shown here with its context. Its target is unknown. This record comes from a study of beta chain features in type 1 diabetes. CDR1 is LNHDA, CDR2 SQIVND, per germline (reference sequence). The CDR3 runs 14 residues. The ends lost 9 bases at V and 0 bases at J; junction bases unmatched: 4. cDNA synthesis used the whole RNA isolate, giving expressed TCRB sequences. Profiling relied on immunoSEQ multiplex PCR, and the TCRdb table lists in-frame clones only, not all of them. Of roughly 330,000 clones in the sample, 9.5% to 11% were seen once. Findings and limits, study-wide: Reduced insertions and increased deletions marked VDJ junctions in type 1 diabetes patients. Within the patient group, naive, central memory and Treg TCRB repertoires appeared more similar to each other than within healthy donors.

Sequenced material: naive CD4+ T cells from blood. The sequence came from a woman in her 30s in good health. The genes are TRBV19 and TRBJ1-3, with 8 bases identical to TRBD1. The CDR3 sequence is CASWDRNSGNTIYF. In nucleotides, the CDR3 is TGTGCCAGCTGGGACAGGAACTCTGGAAACACCATATATTTT.